This is a list of T cell receptor beta chains from one sample in a study of T-cell reconstitution after alpha-beta-depleted transplantation in children. TCRdb itself ran the PCR reads through MiXCR, one entry per CDR3 protein. Of over 550,000 distinct CDR3 sequences listed, 10% were seen once; the top ten hold around 4%. Source: PBMCs from the stem cell graft donor, taken from the stem cell graft. The receptors derive from a human donor who donated a stem cell graft to a child with acute myeloid leukemia. CDR3s include the opening cysteine and the closing phenylalanine or tryptophan. D genes are given only for firm matches. The size of a clone is reported for some rows only, either as once, few or many, or as a class for expanded clones.

size,V,J,D,CDR3,DNA
many,TRBV5-1,TRBJ2-1,-,CASSLGDGAYNEQFF,TGCGCCAGCAGCTTGGGGGATGGGGCCTACAATGAGCAGTTCTTC
-,TRBV29-1,TRBJ2-3,-,CSVDVGHTDTQYF,TGCAGCGTTGATGTGGGACACACAGATACGCAGTATTTT
few,TRBV28,TRBJ2-7,-,CASSLTQPDYEQYF,TGTGCCAGCAGTTTGACACAACCGGACTACGAGCAGTACTTC
-,TRBV9,TRBJ2-1,-,CASSVAPAGSNEQFF,TGTGCCAGCAGCGTAGCTCCAGCGGGTAGCAATGAGCAGTTCTTC
few,TRBV5-1,TRBJ2-5,-,CASNHERSKGETQYF,TGCGCCAGCAATCACGAGCGGTCCAAGGGAGAGACCCAGTACTTC
few,TRBV6-4,TRBJ2-1,-,CASSDWTDNEQFF,TGTGCCAGCAGTGACTGGACTGACAATGAGCAGTTCTTC
few,TRBV7-9,TRBJ2-7,-,CASSPTTPVSYEQYF,TGTGCCAGCAGCCCGACTACGCCCGTATCCTACGAGCAGTACTTC
-,TRBV20-1,TRBJ2-7,TRBD2,CSARDSNGRAWYEQYF,TGCAGTGCTAGAGATAGCAACGGGAGGGCCTGGTACGAGCAGTACTTC
-,TRBV7-9,TRBJ1-1,-,CASSLAKGPRTEAFF,TGTGCCAGCAGCTTAGCGAAGGGGCCCCGGACTGAAGCTTTCTTT
few,TRBV7-7,TRBJ2-5,-,CASSLGPLGGQETQYF,TGTGCTAGCAGCTTAGGACCCCTGGGTGGGCAAGAGACCCAGTACTTC
many,TRBV28,TRBJ1-6,-,CASSSGHNSPLHF,TGTGCCAGCAGTTCGGGACATAATTCACCCCTCCACTTT
-,TRBV12-3/TRBV12-4,TRBJ2-7,TRBD1,CASSLGGTVSYEQYF,TGTGCCAGCAGTTTAGGGGGGACAGTGTCCTACGAGCAGTACTTC
few,TRBV6-2/TRBV6-3,TRBJ2-2,-,CASSYTPVNTGELFF,TGTGCCAGCAGTTATACCCCGGTTAACACCGGGGAGCTGTTTTTT
-,TRBV19,TRBJ2-3,-,CASSVESSDTQYF,TGTGCCAGTAGTGTCGAGTCTTCGGATACGCAGTATTTT
few,TRBV30,TRBJ2-7,-,CAWSVRAGRPYEQYF,TGTGCCTGGAGTGTACGAGCGGGCCGACCCTACGAGCAGTACTTC
-,TRBV20-1,TRBJ2-3,-,CSAPGVVGADTQYF,TGCAGTGCTCCCGGAGTAGTTGGAGCAGATACGCAGTATTTT
many,TRBV28,TRBJ2-1,-,CASSGLGPYNEQFF,TGTGCCAGCAGTGGGCTAGGACCCTACAATGAGCAGTTCTTC
many,TRBV4-2,TRBJ1-3,TRBD1,CASSQDGTGVDTIYF,TGTGCCAGCAGCCAAGATGGGACAGGGGTCGACACCATATATTTT
many,TRBV28,TRBJ2-7,-,CASSLSGPLAGEQYF,TGTGCCAGCAGTCTTTCCGGGCCGCTCGCGGGGGAGCAGTACTTC
few,TRBV5-1,TRBJ2-7,-,CASSPGAKSYEQYF,TGCGCCAGCAGCCCCGGGGCCAAATCCTACGAGCAGTACTTC
-,TRBV5-5,TRBJ2-7,-,CASSLGASDTGVEQYF,TGTGCCAGCAGCTTGGGGGCTAGCGATACGGGTGTAGAGCAGTACTTC
many,TRBV28,TRBJ2-3,-,CANSGGSTDTQYF,TGTGCCAACTCCGGAGGGAGCACAGATACGCAGTATTTT
few,TRBV7-9,TRBJ2-7,-,CASSLLLDTSYEQYF,TGTGCCAGCAGCCTCCTTTTAGACACCTCCTACGAGCAGTACTTC
many,TRBV7-2,TRBJ1-5,-,CASSFSNNQPQHF,TGTGCCAGCAGTTTCAGTAATAATCAGCCCCAGCATTTT
many,TRBV6-4,TRBJ2-2,-,CASSPSLSSGELFF,TGTGCCAGCAGTCCGAGTCTGTCCAGCGGGGAGCTGTTTTTT
few,TRBV29-1,TRBJ2-3,-,CSVEGFTSTDTQYF,TGCAGCGTTGAAGGCTTCACTAGCACAGATACGCAGTATTTT
few,TRBV9,TRBJ2-1,-,CASSGSLVHEQFF,TGTGCCAGCAGCGGATCACTAGTCCATGAGCAGTTCTTC
many,TRBV7-8,TRBJ2-1,-,CASSLGRRAHNEQFF,TGTGCCAGCAGCCTCGGACGCAGGGCCCACAATGAGCAGTTCTTC
few,TRBV5-1,TRBJ2-1,-,CASSLLSTSSYNEQFF,TGCGCCAGCAGCTTGCTCAGTACAAGCTCCTACAATGAGCAGTTCTTC
few,TRBV7-2,TRBJ2-1,-,CASSLGGAGKGEQFF,TGTGCCAGCAGCTTAGGTGGGGCAGGGAAGGGGGAGCAGTTCTTC
many,TRBV4-2,TRBJ2-3,-,CASSQDRQGPTDTQYF,TGTGCCAGCAGCCAAGATCGCCAGGGCCCAACAGATACGCAGTATTTT
-,TRBV7-3,TRBJ1-2,-,CASSLGTPPNYGYTF,TGTGCCAGCAGCTTAGGGACACCCCCGAACTATGGCTACACCTTC
-,TRBV7-9,TRBJ2-2,-,CASSSRANTGELFF,TGTGCCAGCAGCTCCCGAGCGAACACCGGGGAGCTGTTTTTT
-,TRBV11-2,TRBJ2-2,-,CASSEASSGELFF,TGTGCCAGCAGCGAGGCTAGTTCCGGGGAGCTGTTTTTT
-,TRBV12-3/TRBV12-4,TRBJ2-7,TRBD2,CASSGEWGGEQYF,TGTGCCAGCAGTGGTGAGTGGGGGGGCGAGCAGTACTTC
-,TRBV4-3,TRBJ1-2,-,CASSQDIHSYGYTF,TGCGCCAGCAGCCAAGACATCCACAGTTATGGCTACACCTTC
many,TRBV20-1,TRBJ1-2,-,CSAQTWTSSNYGYTF,TGCAGTGCGCAAACTTGGACGAGTTCTAACTATGGCTACACCTTC
few,TRBV12-3/TRBV12-4,TRBJ1-4,-,CASSLAIQGGNEKLFF,TGTGCCAGCAGTTTAGCCATCCAGGGCGGTAATGAAAAACTGTTTTTT
few,TRBV10-3,TRBJ1-6,-,CAISEGEAPLHF,TGTGCCATCAGTGAGGGGGAAGCACCCCTCCACTTT
-,TRBV11-2,TRBJ2-3,TRBD2,CASSSRQGGRAGADTQYF,TGTGCCAGCAGTTCCCGCCAGGGCGGGAGGGCCGGGGCAGATACGCAGTATTTT
-,TRBV29-1,TRBJ2-7,TRBD1,CSFTGRQGLRDRYEQYF,TGCAGCTTCACTGGCAGACAGGGGCTAAGGGATCGATACGAGCAGTACTTC
-,TRBV12-3/TRBV12-4,TRBJ1-2,-,CASSLRGLRGYTF,TGTGCCAGCAGTTTGAGGGGGTTACGCGGCTACACCTTC
-,TRBV29-1,TRBJ2-7,TRBD1,CSVVRGPSYEQYF,TGCAGCGTTGTAAGGGGGCCCTCCTACGAGCAGTACTTC
-,TRBV5-1,TRBJ2-3,-,CASSLDAGSTDTQYF,TGCGCCAGCAGCTTGGACGCGGGGAGCACAGATACGCAGTATTTT
-,TRBV30,TRBJ1-2,-,CARVYGISNYGYTF,TGTGCCCGCGTATACGGGATCTCTAACTATGGCTACACCTTC
few,TRBV20-1,TRBJ2-1,TRBD2,CSARIAGGFEQFF,TGCAGTGCTAGAATAGCGGGAGGGTTTGAGCAGTTCTTC
few,TRBV4-1,TRBJ2-1,-,CASSQDFSYYNEQFF,TGCGCCAGCAGCCAAGATTTTAGTTATTACAATGAGCAGTTCTTC
few,TRBV20-1,TRBJ2-1,-,CSALVSALLNEQFF,TGCAGTGCTCTCGTTTCGGCCCTTTTGAATGAGCAGTTCTTC
many,TRBV20-1,TRBJ2-3,TRBD2,CSAASGSTDTQYF,TGCAGTGCTGCTAGCGGGAGCACAGATACGCAGTATTTT
few,TRBV6-1,TRBJ2-3,-,CASSGQPPPDTQYF,TGTGCCAGCAGCGGACAGCCCCCCCCAGATACGCAGTATTTT
-,TRBV10-2,TRBJ2-1,TRBD2,CASKAGAYNEQFF,TGCGCCAGCAAAGCGGGAGCCTACAATGAGCAGTTCTTC
few,TRBV28,TRBJ1-5,-,CASSSEGTASRQPQHF,TGTGCCAGCAGTTCTGAGGGGACGGCAAGCCGTCAGCCCCAGCATTTT
few,TRBV4-3,TRBJ2-1,-,CASSQDRGFGARNEQFF,TGCGCCAGCAGCCAAGATCGCGGGTTCGGGGCACGCAATGAGCAGTTCTTC
few,TRBV29-1,TRBJ2-6,TRBD1,CSVEPHRGRSGANVLTF,TGCAGCGTTGAACCTCACAGGGGGAGATCTGGGGCCAACGTCCTGACTTTC
few,TRBV5-1,TRBJ2-7,TRBD2,CASSSYLAGVYEQYF,TGCGCCAGCAGCTCATACCTGGCGGGGGTATACGAGCAGTACTTC
-,TRBV7-3,TRBJ2-2,TRBD2,CASSSLAGVTGELFF,TGTGCCAGCAGCTCTCTCGCGGGGGTCACCGGGGAGCTGTTTTTT
-,TRBV27,TRBJ1-1,-,CASSLKMWQEAFF,TGTGCCAGCAGTTTAAAGATGTGGCAGGAAGCTTTCTTT
-,TRBV5-1,TRBJ2-1,TRBD2,CASSLPGLAGHEQFF,TGCGCCAGCAGCTTGCCGGGACTAGCGGGCCATGAGCAGTTCTTC
-,TRBV19,TRBJ2-3,-,CASGEGGTDTQYF,TGTGCCAGTGGTGAGGGAGGCACAGATACGCAGTATTTT
few,TRBV28,TRBJ2-3,-,CASCGTGLASTDTQYF,TGTGCCAGCTGTGGCACCGGGTTAGCTTCCACAGATACGCAGTATTTT